This record looks at one T cell receptor (beta chain) sequence and its context. The entry originates in a study of blood T cell repertoires in COVID-19. Study summary: Sites across the United States, Italy and Spain contributed samples from acute and convalescent COVID-19. In each case, the material was cDNA or gDNA derived from T cells, B-cell-depleted T cells, or PBMCs.

The germline gives CDR1 SGHAT, CDR2 FQNNGV. V gave up 1 base and J gave up 5 bases, with 12 bases separating them. The CDR3 is made up of 15 amino acids. Authors' methods: Amplified reference gene primers provided the basis for estimating nucleated cell counts. TCRdb's table, derived via immunoSEQ multiplex PCR, lists solely in-frame clones and lacks some. Clonal size and the V and J genes are those of that table, whereas D and trimming came from the DNA. Counted here are about 90,000 clones, approximately 86% occurring once; the ten biggest clones make up approximately 12%. The sequence was collected from a woman between 65 and 79 years old with active or convalescent COVID-19. The source material was peripheral blood. The chain joins TRBV11-2 to TRBJ2-1, with no clear D. The CDR3 DNA sequence: TGTGCCAGCAGCTTAGTGAGCAGAACTAACAATGAGCAGTTCTTC. Protein: CASSLVSRTNNEQFF.